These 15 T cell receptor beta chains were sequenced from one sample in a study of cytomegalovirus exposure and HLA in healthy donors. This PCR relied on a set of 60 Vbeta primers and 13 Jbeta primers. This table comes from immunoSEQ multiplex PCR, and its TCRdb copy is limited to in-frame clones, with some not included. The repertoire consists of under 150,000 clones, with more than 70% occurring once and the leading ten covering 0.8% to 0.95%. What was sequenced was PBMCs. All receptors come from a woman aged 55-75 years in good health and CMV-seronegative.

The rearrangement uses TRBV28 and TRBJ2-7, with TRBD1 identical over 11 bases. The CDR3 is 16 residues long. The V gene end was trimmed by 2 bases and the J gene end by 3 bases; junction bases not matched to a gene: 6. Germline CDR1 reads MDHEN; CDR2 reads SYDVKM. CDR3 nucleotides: TGTGCCAGCAGTTTAAGTGGACAGGGGGCCAGCTACGAGCAGTACTTC. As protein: CASSLSGQGASYEQYF. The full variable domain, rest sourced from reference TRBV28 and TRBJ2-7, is DVKVTQSSRYLVKRTGEKVFLECVQDMDHENMFWYRQDPGLGLRLIYFSYDVKMKEKGDIPEGYSVSREKKERFSLILESASTNQTSMYLCASSLSGQGASYEQYFGPGTRLTVT.

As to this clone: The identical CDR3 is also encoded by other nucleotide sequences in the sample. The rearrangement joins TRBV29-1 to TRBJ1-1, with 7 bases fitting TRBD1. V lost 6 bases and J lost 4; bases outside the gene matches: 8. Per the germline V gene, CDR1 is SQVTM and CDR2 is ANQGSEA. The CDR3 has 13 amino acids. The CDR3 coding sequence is TGCAGCGTGGGGGCGACAGGGCTCACTGAAGCTTTCTTT. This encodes CSVGATGLTEAFF.

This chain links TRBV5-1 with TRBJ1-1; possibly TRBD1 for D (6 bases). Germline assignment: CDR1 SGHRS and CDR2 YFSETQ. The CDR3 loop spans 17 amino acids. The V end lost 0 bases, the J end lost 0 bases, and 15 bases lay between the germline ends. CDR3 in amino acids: CASSLGWAQGMNTEAFF. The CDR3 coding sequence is TGCGCCAGCAGCTTGGGGTGGGCACAGGGCATGAACACTGAAGCTTTCTTT.

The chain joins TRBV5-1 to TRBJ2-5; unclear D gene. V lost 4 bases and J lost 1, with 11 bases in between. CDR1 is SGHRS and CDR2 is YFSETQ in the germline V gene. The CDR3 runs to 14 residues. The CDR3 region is CASSTQTSQETQYF. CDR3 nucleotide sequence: TGCGCCAGCAGCACCCAGACAAGCCAAGAGACCCAGTACTTC.

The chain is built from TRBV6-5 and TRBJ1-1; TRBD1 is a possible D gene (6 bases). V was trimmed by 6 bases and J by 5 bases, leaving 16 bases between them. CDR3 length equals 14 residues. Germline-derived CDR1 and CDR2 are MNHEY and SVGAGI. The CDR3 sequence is CASSQFRGETEAFF. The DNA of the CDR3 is TGTGCCAGCAGCCAATTCAGGGGCGAGACTGAAGCTTTCTTT.

The CDR3 loop is CSVEEGTGHPPYNSPLHF. The CDR3 DNA reads as TGCAGCGTTGAAGAGGGGACAGGGCATCCACCGTATAATTCACCCCTCCACTTT. This rearrangement joins TRBV29-1 to TRBJ1-6, with 9 bases that match TRBD1. The germline V gene has CDR1 SQVTM and CDR2 ANQGSEA. CDR3 length: 18 residues. J lost 4 bases, V lost 0 bases, and 10 bases had no gene match.

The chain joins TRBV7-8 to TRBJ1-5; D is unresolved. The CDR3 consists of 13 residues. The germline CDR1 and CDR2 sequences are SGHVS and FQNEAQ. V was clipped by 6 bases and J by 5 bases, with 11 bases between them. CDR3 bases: TGTGCCAGCAGGGAGGAAAATTATCAGCCCCAGCATTTT. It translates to CASREENYQPQHF.

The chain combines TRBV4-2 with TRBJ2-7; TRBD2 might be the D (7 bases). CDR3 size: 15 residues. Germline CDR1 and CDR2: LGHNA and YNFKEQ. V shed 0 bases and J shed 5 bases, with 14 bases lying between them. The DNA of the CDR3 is TGTGCCAGCAGCCAAGATCAAGTAGGGGGGGACGAGCAGTACTTC. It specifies CASSQDQVGGDEQYF.

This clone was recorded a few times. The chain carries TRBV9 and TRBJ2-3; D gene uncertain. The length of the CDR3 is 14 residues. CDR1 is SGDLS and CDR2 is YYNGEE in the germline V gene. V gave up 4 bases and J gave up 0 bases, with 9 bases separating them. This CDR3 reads CASSPKSSTDTQYF. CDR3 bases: TGTGCCAGCAGCCCGAAGAGTAGCACAGATACGCAGTATTTT.

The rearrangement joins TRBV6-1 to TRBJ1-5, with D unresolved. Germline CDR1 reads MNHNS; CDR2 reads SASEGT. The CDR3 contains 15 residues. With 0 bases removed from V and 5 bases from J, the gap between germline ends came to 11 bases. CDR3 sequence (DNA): TGTGCCAGCAGTGAAGCGCGGCAGAAAGATCAGCCCCAGCATTTT. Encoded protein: CASSEARQKDQPQHF.

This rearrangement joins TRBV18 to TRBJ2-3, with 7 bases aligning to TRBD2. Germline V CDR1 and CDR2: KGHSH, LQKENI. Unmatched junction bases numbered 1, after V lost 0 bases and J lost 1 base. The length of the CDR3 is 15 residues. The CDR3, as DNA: TGTGCCAGCTCACCACCGGCGGGGGGCACAGATACGCAGTATTTT. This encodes CASSPPAGGTDTQYF.

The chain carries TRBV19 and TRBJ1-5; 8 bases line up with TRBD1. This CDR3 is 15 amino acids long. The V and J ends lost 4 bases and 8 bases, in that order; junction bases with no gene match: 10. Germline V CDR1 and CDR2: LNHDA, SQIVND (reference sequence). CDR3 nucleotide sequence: TGTGCCAGTAGTACCGGACAGGGCCCAAGGAAGCCCCAGCATTTT. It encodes CASSTGQGPRKPQHF.

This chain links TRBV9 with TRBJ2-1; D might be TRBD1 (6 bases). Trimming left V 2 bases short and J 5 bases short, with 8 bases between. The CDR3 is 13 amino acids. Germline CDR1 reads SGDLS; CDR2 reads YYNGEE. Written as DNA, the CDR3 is TGTGCCAGCAGCGTGGACAGCAACAATGAGCAGTTCTTC. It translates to CASSVDSNNEQFF.

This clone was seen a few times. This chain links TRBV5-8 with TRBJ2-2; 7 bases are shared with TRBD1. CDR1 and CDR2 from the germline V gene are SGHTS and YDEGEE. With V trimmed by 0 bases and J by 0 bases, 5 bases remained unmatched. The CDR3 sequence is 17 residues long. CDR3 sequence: CASSLVTGHPNTGELFF. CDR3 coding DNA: TGTGCCAGCAGCTTGGTGACAGGGCACCCGAACACCGGGGAGCTGTTTTTT.

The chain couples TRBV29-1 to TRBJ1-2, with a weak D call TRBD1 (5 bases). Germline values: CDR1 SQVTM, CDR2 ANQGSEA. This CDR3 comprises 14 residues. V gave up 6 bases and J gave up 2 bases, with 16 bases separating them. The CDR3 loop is CSVSETGANYGYTF. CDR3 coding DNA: TGCAGCGTGTCCGAGACTGGGGCGAACTATGGCTACACCTTC.